A single sample is the source of the 21 T cell receptor beta chains below, sequenced in a study of immune characterization of retroperitoneal liposarcoma. From the PCR reads, TCRdb called clonotypes with MiXCR, one entry per CDR3 protein. Of more than 6,500 distinct CDR3 sequences listed, about 46% are singletons. What was sequenced was tumor tissue. All receptors derive from a male donor with retroperitoneal liposarcoma.

V is TRBV6-1 and J is TRBJ2-1; D may be TRBD1 or TRBD2 (5 bases each). The CDR3 sequence is 12 residues long. CDR1 MNHNS and CDR2 SASEGT come from the germline V gene. Trimming removed 8 bases at V and 4 bases at J, with 9 bases between. Written as DNA, the CDR3 is TGTGCCAGCCGCTGGGGGTACAATGAGCAGTTCTTC. The encoded protein is CASRWGYNEQFF.

This clonotype was seen just once. A much larger clone lies a single base off, so this may be a read error. The chain has TRBV7-6 and TRBJ2-1; tentatively, D is TRBD2 (5 bases). Germline CDR1 and CDR2: SGHVS and FNYEAQ. V was pared by 5 bases and J by 13 bases, with 18 bases between. The CDR3 is 13 amino acids. CDR3 in amino acids: CASSRTGSETQFF. CDR3 nucleotide sequence: TGTGCCAGCAGCAGGACGGGGTCAGAGACCCAGTTCTTC.

The V gene is TRBV6-1, the J gene TRBJ2-1; TRBD2 is a possible D gene (6 bases). Between the trimmed V and J ends, which lost 1 base and 1 base, there was a span of 8 bases. This CDR3 has 15 amino acids. Looked up from germline, CDR1 is MNHNS and CDR2 is SASEGT. CDR3 bases: TGTGCCAGCAGTGAAGAAGCGGGTTCCTACAATGAGCAGTTCTTC. Residues: CASSEEAGSYNEQFF.

This clonotype turned up a few times. The V gene is TRBV6-1, the J gene TRBJ2-7; D call uncertain. The germline V and J ends were trimmed by 2 bases and 6 bases, with 14 bases remaining between them. The CDR3 is 14 amino acids. Germline CDR1 is MNHNS and CDR2 is SASEGT. The DNA for the CDR3 is TGTGCCAGCAGTGAAATCCCCCATATCGGCGAGCAGTACTTC. It encodes CASSEIPHIGEQYF.

The rearrangement uses TRBV10-1 and TRBJ2-5; D unresolved. Germline CDR1 reads WNHNN; CDR2 reads SYGVQD (reference sequence). The V gene lost 4 bases and the J gene lost 2 bases, with 8 bases spanning the gap. The CDR3 runs to 13 residues. CDR3 residues: CASSGSPQETQYF. The CDR3 DNA follows: TGCGCCAGCAGTGGGTCACCTCAAGAGACCCAGTACTTC.

This clonotype was picked up a small number of times. This rearrangement joins TRBV12-3 or TRBV12-4 to TRBJ2-4; D may be TRBD1 (7 bases). The closer fit of TRBJ2-5 to the DNA end suggests the J call may be wrong. This CDR3 is built from 13 residues. The CDR3 coding sequence is TGTGCCACCCGCCAGGGGGAGGAGGAGACCCAGTACTTC. It yields the protein CATRQGEEETQYF.

The rearrangement joins TRBV7-9 to TRBJ2-7, with a possible D match to TRBD2 (5 bases). Trimming stripped 1 base from V and 4 bases from J, with 11 bases between. Germline V gene sequence: CDR1 SEHNR, CDR2 FQNEAQ (reference sequence). CDR3 length equals 14 residues. CDR3 sequence: CASSLEVRGYEQYF. The CDR3 coding sequence is TGTGCCAGCAGCTTAGAGGTACGGGGATACGAGCAGTACTTC.

V usage is TRBV6-8 and J usage is TRBJ1-6, with 7 bases lining up with TRBD1. Losses at the gene ends were 6 bases for V and 14 bases for J; bases not matched to a gene: 7. The CDR3 extends over 12 amino acids. The germline CDR1 and CDR2 sequences are MNHGY and SAAAGT. This chain's CDR3 is CASSQRGGTLHF. The CDR3, as DNA: TGTGCCAGCAGCCAACGAGGGGGCACCCTCCACTTT.

This clonotype ranks as medium-sized (0.01 to 0.1%). V gene TRBV24-1 combines with J gene TRBJ2-2, with D hard to call. V lost 7 bases and J lost 6, with 11 bases in between. The CDR3 has 13 residues. Germline CDR1 reads KGHDR; CDR2 reads SFDVKD. DNA for the CDR3: TGTGCCACCAGCGCCCTAGGACCCGGGGAGCTGTTTTTT. This gives the protein CATSALGPGELFF.

This clonotype was counted a single time. The rearrangement uses TRBV6-2 or TRBV6-3 and TRBJ2-5; 7 bases line up with TRBD1. CDR1 MNHEY and CDR2 SVGEGT come from the germline V gene. The V segment lost 4 bases and the J segment 1 base; nucleotides outside the gene matches: 3. The CDR3 totals 14 residues. CDR3 DNA sequence: TGTGCCAGCAGTTCGGGACAGCTCCAAGAGACCCAGTACTTC. This codes for CASSSGQLQETQYF.

This clonotype is classed as large. J is TRBJ2-1 and V is TRBV6-1; a weak D match, TRBD1 (6 bases). Germline CDR1 reads MNHNS; CDR2 reads SASEGT. The V and J ends lost 5 bases and 10 bases respectively, with 15 bases between them. This CDR3 contains 13 residues. CDR3 nucleotides: TGTGCCAGCAGTTCGACAGGACCCTACGAGCAGTTCTTC. It codes for CASSSTGPYEQFF.

This chain joins TRBV4-2 and TRBJ2-5; D ambiguous. This CDR3 contains 13 residues. Trimming stripped 4 bases from V and 3 bases from J, with 9 bases between. Germline V gives CDR1 LGHNA, CDR2 YNFKEQ. CDR3 sequence: CASSPSREETQYF. The CDR3 coding sequence is TGTGCCAGCAGCCCGTCTAGGGAAGAGACCCAGTACTTC.

By sample share, this clonotype is large. The chain uses TRBV6-1 and TRBJ2-1, with D perhaps matching TRBD1 or TRBD2 (5 bases each). There are 11 residues in the CDR3. Germline values: CDR1 MNHNS, CDR2 SASEGT. V was shortened by 8 bases and J by 7 bases, with 9 bases between the two germline ends. CDR3 amino acids: CASSWGNEQFF. In DNA, the CDR3 is TGTGCCAGCTCGTGGGGGAATGAGCAGTTCTTC.

In this sample, this clonotype turned up once. A read error may account for a junction end that differs from germline. The genes are TRBV20-1 and TRBJ2-5; 11 bases are a match to TRBD2. CDR3 length: 14 amino acids. CDR1 and CDR2 (germline): DFQATT, SNEGSKA (reference sequence). CDR3 sequence reads: CSARLAGGQGTQYF. CDR3 nucleotides: TGCAGTGCTAGACTAGCGGGGGGTCAAGGGACCCAGTACTTC.

This clonotype has only one observation. V usage is TRBV6-1 and J usage is TRBJ2-5, with 14 bases aligning to TRBD2. The J call is uncertain, as TRBJ2-1 better fits the DNA end. Germline V gene data show CDR1 as MNHNS and CDR2 as SASEGT. This CDR3 is 17 amino acids long. This chain's CDR3 is CASSASGGLAGVGEQFF. CDR3 sequence (DNA): TGTGCCAGCAGTGCCTCAGGGGGACTAGCGGGAGTGGGTGAGCAGTTCTTC.

This rearrangement joins TRBV12-3 or TRBV12-4 to TRBJ2-1; 12 positions match TRBD2. This CDR3 has 15 amino acids. Unmatched junction bases numbered 4, after V lost 3 bases and J lost 7 bases. CDR3 amino acids: CASSFRTSGVNEQFF. The CDR3, as DNA: TGTGCCAGCAGTTTTCGGACTAGCGGGGTTAATGAGCAGTTCTTC.

The chain uses TRBV6-5 and TRBJ2-1; D perhaps matches TRBD2 (5 bases). Per the germline V gene, CDR1 is MNHEY and CDR2 is SVGAGI. V was pared by 0 bases and J by 3 bases, with 33 bases between. The CDR3 loop spans 23 amino acids. The CDR3 region is CASSYSILSRAPFTPKIYNEQFF. The DNA of the CDR3 is TGTGCCAGCAGTTACTCGATTTTGTCGAGGGCACCATTCACCCCTAAGATCTACAATGAGCAGTTCTTC.

This chain links TRBV6-5 with TRBJ2-5; 10 bases fit TRBD1. The J call could be wrong; TRBJ2-7 is a better fit for the DNA end. The CDR3 contains 15 residues. CDR1 is MNHEY, CDR2 SVGAGI, per germline. For the CDR3, the DNA is TGTGCCAGCAGCCGCCGGGACAGGGGTTCCTACGAGCAGTACTTC. Translation: CASSRRDRGSYEQYF.

The chain recombines TRBV6-6 with TRBJ1-1; D is undetermined. Germline values: CDR1 MNHNY, CDR2 SVGAGI (reference sequence). The CDR3 runs to 11 residues. V was cut by 8 bases and J by 8 bases, with 12 bases left in between. The CDR3 nucleotides are TGTGCCAGCTCCCCGGAGGCGGAAGCTTTCTTT. Amino acids: CASSPEAEAFF.

This clonotype was detected once. This chain joins TRBV12-3 or TRBV12-4 and TRBJ1-4; D is unclear. The CDR3 totals 15 residues. V shed 0 bases and J shed 0 bases, with 5 bases lying between them. CDR3 sequence: CASSLAPSTNEKLFF. The CDR3 DNA is TGTGCCAGCAGTTTAGCGCCCTCAACTAATGAAAAACTGTTTTTT.

The chain links TRBV11-3 to TRBJ2-1, with D possibly being TRBD2 (5 bases). Germline CDR1 reads SGHNT; CDR2 reads YENEEA. CDR3 length: 15 amino acids. Between the trimmed V and J ends, which lost 0 bases and 5 bases, there was a span of 11 bases. CDR3 sequence: CASSLDAAAHNEQFF. The CDR3 DNA is TGTGCCAGCAGCTTAGATGCAGCGGCCCACAATGAGCAGTTCTTC.